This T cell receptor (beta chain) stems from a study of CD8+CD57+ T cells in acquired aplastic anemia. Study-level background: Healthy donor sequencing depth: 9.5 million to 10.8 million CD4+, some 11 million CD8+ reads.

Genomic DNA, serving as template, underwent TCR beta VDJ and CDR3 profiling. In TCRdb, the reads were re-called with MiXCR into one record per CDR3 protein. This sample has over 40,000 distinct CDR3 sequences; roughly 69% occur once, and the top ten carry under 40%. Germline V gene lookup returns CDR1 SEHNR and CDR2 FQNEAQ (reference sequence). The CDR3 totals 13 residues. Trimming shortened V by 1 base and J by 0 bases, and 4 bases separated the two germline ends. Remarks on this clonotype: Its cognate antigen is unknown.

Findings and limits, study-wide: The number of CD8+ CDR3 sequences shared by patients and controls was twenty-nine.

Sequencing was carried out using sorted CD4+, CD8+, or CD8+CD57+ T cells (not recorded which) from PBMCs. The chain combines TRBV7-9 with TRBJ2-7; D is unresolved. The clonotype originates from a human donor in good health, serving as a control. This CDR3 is CASSLVSSYEQYF. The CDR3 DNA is TGTGCCAGCAGCTTAGTCTCCTCCTACGAGCAGTACTTC.